One sample yielded the 21 T cell receptor beta chains listed below, sequenced in a study of blood T cell repertoires in COVID-19. The method was immunoSEQ multiplex PCR; TCRdb's version includes in-frame clones alone and lacks a portion of them. Here the sample spans about 42,000 clones, 76% being singletons. Sequenced material: peripheral blood. These receptors were taken from a man older than 75 with acute or convalescent COVID-19.

The rearrangement links TRBV9 to TRBJ2-3; no reliable D call. V gave up 0 bases and J gave up 0 bases, with 5 bases separating them. The germline gives CDR1 SGDLS, CDR2 YYNGEE. This CDR3 spans 14 amino acids. DNA of the CDR3: TGTGCCAGCAGCGTAGGTTCTAGCACAGATACGCAGTATTTT. Amino acid sequence: CASSVGSSTDTQYF.

This sequence joins TRBV5-1 and TRBJ2-3; D possibly corresponds to TRBD1 (7 bases). The CDR3 covers 15 residues. Germline V CDR1 and CDR2: SGHRS, YFSETQ. Trimming cost V 4 bases and J 5 bases, with 17 bases left between them. CDR3 DNA: TGCGCCAGCAGCCCCGGAGGAGGGGGCGTAGATACGCAGTATTTT. Protein: CASSPGGGGVDTQYF.

The rearrangement uses TRBV7-2 and TRBJ2-3, with 13 bases identical to TRBD2. CDR3 size: 15 residues. Germline V gives CDR1 SGHTA, CDR2 FQGNSA. V gave up 8 bases and J gave up 5 bases; unmatched junction bases: 7. For the CDR3, the DNA is TGTGCCAGCTTACTAGCGGGGGGGCCGGGAGATACGCAGTATTTT. Amino acids: CASLLAGGPGDTQYF.

The V and J genes are TRBV4-1 and TRBJ1-4; unclear D gene. This CDR3 is built from 16 residues. CDR1 is MGHRA, CDR2 YSYEKL, per germline. V was clipped by 4 bases and J by 0 bases, with 12 bases between them. CDR3 residues: CASSLALGATNEKLFF. The CDR3 DNA is TGCGCCAGCAGCCTGGCGCTCGGGGCAACTAATGAAAAACTGTTTTTT.

The chain employs TRBV5-1 and TRBJ1-1; D is perhaps TRBD1 (6 bases). The CDR3 covers 15 residues. Trimming shortened V by 5 bases and J by 0 bases, and 14 bases separated the two germline ends. The germline CDR1 and CDR2 sequences are SGHRS and YFSETQ. CDR3 loop: CASSSGQFMNTEAFF. The CDR3 region has the DNA TGCGCCAGCAGTTCTGGACAGTTCATGAACACTGAAGCTTTCTTT.

The chain is built from TRBV28 and TRBJ2-1; 7 bases align to TRBD2. Germline V gene lookup returns CDR1 MDHEN and CDR2 SYDVKM. Unmatched junction bases numbered 14, after V lost 6 bases and J lost 9 bases. CDR3 length: 15 amino acids. The CDR3 bases are TGTGCCAGCAGCCCAATTTCGGGGGGTACAACTGAGCAGTTCTTC. Protein product: CASSPISGGTTEQFF.

This chain uses TRBV9 with TRBJ2-1; possibly TRBD1 for D (6 bases). Deletions cut 0 bases from V and 6 bases from J, with 13 bases between. The CDR3 sequence is 15 residues long. Per germline, CDR1 SGDLS and CDR2 YYNGEE. In DNA, the CDR3 is TGTGCCAGCAGCGTAGATCGAGGGGGTCTCAATGAGCAGTTCTTC. This translates into CASSVDRGGLNEQFF. Full variable domain (rest looked up from reference TRBV9 and TRBJ2-1): DSGVTQTPKHLITATGQRVTLRCSPRSGDLSVYWYQQSLDQGLQFLIQYYNGEERAKGNILERFSAQQFPDLHSELNLSSLELGDSALYFCASSVDRGGLNEQFFGPGTRLTVL.

The J gene is TRBJ1-1, the V gene TRBV3-1 (or the pseudogene TRBV3-2); 7 bases are shared with TRBD1. Germline V CDR1 and CDR2: LGHDT, YNNKEL (reference sequence). V shed 4 bases, J shed 4 bases, and the junction held 3 bases outside the gene matches. The CDR3 extends over 13 amino acids. DNA of the CDR3: TGTGCCAGCAGCCTCCCAGGGGGCACTGAAGCTTTCTTT. This codes for CASSLPGGTEAFF.

The rearrangement links TRBV2 to TRBJ2-7; tentatively, D is TRBD2 (6 bases). Per the germline V gene, CDR1 is SNHLY and CDR2 is FYNNEI. V gave up 7 bases and J gave up 5 bases, with 12 bases separating them. The CDR3 is made up of 12 amino acids. In DNA form, the CDR3 reads TGTGCCAGCAACCGGGAGTACGACGAGCAGTACTTC. Translating it yields CASNREYDEQYF.

This clone is a singleton in its sample. V gene TRBV4-2 combines with J gene TRBJ1-2; 9 positions agree with TRBD1. Looked up from germline, CDR1 is LGHNA and CDR2 is YNFKEQ. This CDR3 region has 16 residues. V was pared by 7 bases and J by 0 bases, with 9 bases of the junction left unmatched. CDR3 sequence (DNA): TGTGCCAGCACCTCACAGGGGGCCTCGCCTAACTATGGCTACACCTTC. Its translation: CASTSQGASPNYGYTF.

In nucleotides, the CDR3 is TGTGCCAGCTCACCACCAGGGACAGGGCCCAATCAGCCCCAGCATTTT. It yields the protein CASSPPGTGPNQPQHF. J is TRBJ1-5 and V is TRBV18; 9 bases match TRBD1. This CDR3 is built from 16 residues. Trimming took 0 bases from V and 3 from J; bases not matched to a gene: 3. Germline CDR1 reads KGHSH; CDR2 reads LQKENI.

The V gene is TRBV3-1 (or the pseudogene TRBV3-2), the J gene TRBJ1-6; 11 nucleotides line up with TRBD1. V shed 3 bases, J shed 9 bases, and the junction held 10 bases outside the gene matches. Germline V lookup: CDR1 LGHDT, CDR2 YNNKEL (reference sequence). This CDR3 region has 17 residues. The CDR3 region is CASSQNPTGQGGSPLHF. DNA for the CDR3: TGTGCCAGCAGCCAGAACCCGACGGGACAGGGGGGTTCACCCCTCCACTTT.

This chain joins TRBV18 and TRBJ2-3, with 10 positions matching TRBD2. V lost 5 bases and J lost 1; bases outside the gene matches: 3. Germline CDR1 and CDR2: KGHSH and LQKENI. The CDR3 covers 15 residues. This chain's CDR3 is CASSTLAGGTDTQYF. CDR3 nucleotides: TGTGCCAGCTCAACGCTAGCGGGGGGCACAGATACGCAGTATTTT.

This sequence joins TRBV18 and TRBJ1-1, with D possibly being TRBD1 (6 bases). This CDR3 is built from 15 residues. V was trimmed by 5 bases and J by 2 bases, leaving 15 bases between them. The germline V gene encodes CDR1 KGHSH and CDR2 LQKENI. The CDR3: CASSIRGWKNTEAFF. CDR3 nucleotide sequence: TGTGCCAGCTCAATCAGGGGTTGGAAAAACACTGAAGCTTTCTTT.

The gene calls are TRBV14 and TRBJ1-2, with D maybe TRBD1 (6 bases). The CDR3 has 13 residues. Germline assignment: CDR1 SGHDN and CDR2 FVKESK. V gave up 3 bases and J gave up 2 bases, with 7 bases separating them. As DNA, the CDR3 is TGTGCCAGCAGCCAGACAGGAAACTATGGCTACACCTTC. This sequence encodes CASSQTGNYGYTF.

The chain combines TRBV4-1 with TRBJ2-5; 7 nucleotides agree with TRBD1. From germline, CDR1 is MGHRA and CDR2 YSYEKL. V was clipped by 1 base and J by 8 bases; unmatched bases: 4. CDR3 length: 13 amino acids. CDR3 sequence: CASSQGDRATQYF. CDR3 bases: TGCGCCAGCAGCCAAGGAGACAGGGCCACCCAGTACTTC.

The genes are TRBV24-1 and TRBJ2-1; 8 bases line up with TRBD1. The germline V gene encodes CDR1 KGHDR and CDR2 SFDVKD. This CDR3 contains 12 residues. After removal of 12 bases from V and 3 bases from J, the junction contained 3 bases not matched to a gene. CDR3 residues: CAVDRGYNEQFF. DNA of the CDR3: TGTGCCGTCGACAGGGGCTACAATGAGCAGTTCTTC.

The chain carries TRBV6-4 and TRBJ2-1; 10 nucleotides agree with TRBD2. This CDR3 comprises 15 residues. The V gene end was trimmed by 6 bases and the J gene end by 5 bases; junction bases not matched to a gene: 7. Germline V gives CDR1 MRHNA, CDR2 SNTAGT. The CDR3 loop reads CASSPLAGVHNEQFF. DNA for the CDR3: TGTGCCAGCAGCCCTCTAGCGGGGGTCCACAATGAGCAGTTCTTC.

The gene calls are TRBV10-3 and TRBJ1-1, with 8 bases matching TRBD1. Germline V gene lookup returns CDR1 ENHRY and CDR2 SYGVKD. The CDR3 runs 15 residues. V was clipped by 6 bases and J by 1 base; unmatched bases: 7. The DNA for the CDR3 is TGTGCCATCAGGAATCAGGGGGCCACGAACACTGAAGCTTTCTTT. It encodes CAIRNQGATNTEAFF.

This clone was observed once. V gene TRBV28 combines with J gene TRBJ2-6; TRBD1 matches at 7 bases. Trimming removed 4 bases from V and 2 bases from J; junction bases left unmatched: 5. CDR3 length: 16 residues. CDR1 is MDHEN and CDR2 is SYDVKM in the germline V gene. The CDR3 reads CASSYIQGTGANVLTF. DNA for the CDR3: TGTGCCAGCAGTTATATACAGGGGACTGGGGCCAACGTCCTGACTTTC. The variable domain in full, completed from reference TRBV28 and TRBJ2-6, reads DVKVTQSSRYLVKRTGEKVFLECVQDMDHENMFWYRQDPGLGLRLIYFSYDVKMKEKGDIPEGYSVSREKKERFSLILESASTNQTSMYLCASSYIQGTGANVLTFGAGSRLTVL.

This clone occurred once. V gene TRBV19 combines with J gene TRBJ1-3, with D perhaps matching TRBD1 (6 bases). Germline assignment: CDR1 LNHDA and CDR2 SQIVND (reference sequence). The CDR3 loop spans 14 amino acids. V dropped 6 bases and J dropped 3 bases, with 12 bases sitting between them. CDR3 sequence reads: CASSSTGFGNTIYF. CDR3 nucleotide sequence: TGTGCCAGTAGCTCGACAGGTTTTGGAAACACCATATATTTT.